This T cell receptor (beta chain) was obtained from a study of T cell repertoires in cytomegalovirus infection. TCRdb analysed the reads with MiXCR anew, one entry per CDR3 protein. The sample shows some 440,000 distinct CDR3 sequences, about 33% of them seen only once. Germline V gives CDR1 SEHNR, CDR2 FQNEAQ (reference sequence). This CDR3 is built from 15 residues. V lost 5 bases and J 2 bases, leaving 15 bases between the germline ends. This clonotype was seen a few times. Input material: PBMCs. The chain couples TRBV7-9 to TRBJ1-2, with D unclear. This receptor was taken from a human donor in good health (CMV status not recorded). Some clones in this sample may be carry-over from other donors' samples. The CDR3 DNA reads TGTGCCAGCAGCCGAAACGACCGCGCAAACTATGGCTACACCTTC. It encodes CASSRNDRANYGYTF.